Listed below are T cell receptor beta chains from one sample, sequenced in a study of identical twins. A single record per CDR3 protein comes from TCRdb applying MiXCR to the 5' RACE reads. The table lists under 1 million distinct CDR3 sequences, roughly an eighth of them singletons. The data were also submitted as part of a second study, on yellow fever vaccine responses in identical twins.

The sequencing input was PBMCs. The receptors stem from a woman between 18 and 29 years old in good health. CDR3s include the opening cysteine and the closing phenylalanine or tryptophan. The order of the fields is CDR3 length, J gene, clone size, V gene, D gene, CDR3 protein, CDR3 DNA. The D gene is left open where the match is weak. The size of a clone is reported for some rows only, either as once, few or many, or as a class for expanded clones.

16,TRBJ2-5,-,TRBV24-1,-,CATSDLTRTGQETQYF,TGTGCCACCAGTGATTTGACAAGGACGGGGCAAGAGACCCAGTACTTC
14,TRBJ1-1,few,TRBV20-1,TRBD1,CSAVYRDRNNEAFF,TGCAGTGCTGTATATCGGGACAGAAATAATGAAGCTTTCTTT
16,TRBJ1-2,few,TRBV20-1,TRBD1,CSARPSGTGKNYGYTF,TGCAGTGCTAGACCTTCCGGGACAGGGAAGAACTATGGCTACACCTTC
17,TRBJ2-6,few,TRBV7-6,-,CASSLGVASSGANVLTF,TGTGCCAGCAGCTTAGGTGTGGCGTCCTCTGGGGCCAACGTCCTGACTTTC
15,TRBJ2-5,-,TRBV12-3/TRBV12-4,-,CASSLPHGGRETQYF,TGTGCCAGCAGTTTACCCCACGGGGGACGGGAGACCCAGTACTTC
12,TRBJ1-1,-,TRBV2,TRBD1,CASGRQGQVAFF,TGTGCCAGCGGCCGACAGGGACAGGTGGCTTTCTTT
14,TRBJ2-2,many,TRBV20-1,-,CSARDTRGTGELFF,TGCAGTGCTAGAGATACCAGAGGAACCGGGGAGCTGTTTTTT
13,TRBJ2-7,few,TRBV6-5,-,CASSLTRGHEQYF,TGTGCCAGCAGCTTAACCAGGGGTCACGAGCAGTACTTC
14,TRBJ1-1,-,TRBV9,-,CASSVDGVNTEAFF,TGTGCCAGCAGCGTAGATGGGGTGAACACTGAAGCTTTCTTT
16,TRBJ2-5,-,TRBV4-2,-,CASSQDRVGSGETQYF,TGTGCCAGCAGCCAAGATCGGGTCGGGAGCGGAGAGACCCAGTACTTC
16,TRBJ1-1,few,TRBV6-1,TRBD1,CASSETVRGTNTEAFF,TGTGCCAGCAGTGAAACCGTCAGGGGGACGAACACTGAAGCTTTCTTT
15,TRBJ2-3,-,TRBV5-1,TRBD2,CASSKGLVDTDTQYF,TGCGCCAGCAGCAAGGGACTAGTCGACACAGATACGCAGTATTTT
13,TRBJ2-2,many,TRBV10-3,TRBD2,CASQREDTGELFF,TGTGCCAGCCAGCGGGAGGACACCGGGGAGCTGTTTTTT
17,TRBJ2-3,once,TRBV5-1,TRBD2,CASSLAHLAASTDTQYF,TGCGCCAGCAGCTTGGCTCATCTAGCGGCTAGCACAGATACGCAGTATTTT
15,TRBJ2-3,-,TRBV20-1,TRBD2,CSAPWSGRELDTQYF,TGCAGTGCCCCCTGGTCGGGGCGGGAGTTAGATACGCAGTATTTT
16,TRBJ1-5,few,TRBV6-5,-,CASSYRPGQGEQPQHF,TGTGCCAGCAGTTACCGCCCGGGGCAGGGAGAACAGCCCCAGCATTTT
14,TRBJ2-2,few,TRBV6-1,TRBD2,CASSPGLESGELFF,TGTGCCAGCAGCCCGGGACTAGAAAGCGGGGAGCTGTTTTTT
14,TRBJ2-7,few,TRBV15,TRBD1,CATSTPRDRDEQYF,TGTGCCACCAGCACGCCCCGGGACAGGGACGAGCAGTACTTC
16,TRBJ2-1,few,TRBV7-2,TRBD2,CASSTRLAGNYNEQFF,TGTGCCAGCAGCACTCGACTAGCGGGGAACTACAATGAGCAGTTCTTC
15,TRBJ2-5,few,TRBV29-1,TRBD1,CSVATQDRGWETQYF,TGCAGCGTTGCTACCCAGGACAGGGGATGGGAGACCCAGTACTTC
15,TRBJ2-1,-,TRBV4-1,-,CASSQAGQRRNEQFF,TGCGCCAGCAGCCAAGCGGGACAAAGGAGAAATGAGCAGTTCTTC
15,TRBJ2-3,few,TRBV20-1,TRBD2,CSAREGTNIPDTQYF,TGCAGTGCTAGAGAGGGGACTAATATTCCAGATACGCAGTATTTT
15,TRBJ1-1,-,TRBV5-1,-,CASSFTGTMNTEAFF,TGCGCCAGCAGCTTTACCGGGACCATGAACACTGAAGCTTTCTTT
14,TRBJ2-2,many,TRBV12-3/TRBV12-4,-,CASSSLGNTGELFF,TGTGCCAGCAGTTCGTTGGGGAACACCGGGGAGCTGTTTTTT
15,TRBJ1-6,few,TRBV20-1,TRBD1,CSASTGWGYNSPLHF,TGCAGTGCTTCGACAGGGTGGGGCTATAATTCACCCCTCCACTTT
17,TRBJ1-5,few,TRBV28,-,CASSLQREGLSNQPQHF,TGTGCCAGCAGTTTACAAAGGGAAGGACTTAGCAATCAGCCCCAGCATTTT
16,TRBJ2-1,few,TRBV12-3/TRBV12-4,TRBD2,CASSRITSGGSDEQFF,TGTGCCAGCAGCCGCATTACTAGCGGGGGGTCGGATGAGCAGTTCTTC
14,TRBJ1-2,-,TRBV9,TRBD1,CASSDPTGGFGYTF,TGTGCCAGCAGCGACCCGACAGGGGGGTTTGGCTACACCTTC
16,TRBJ1-1,few,TRBV5-1,-,CASSATTGVGDTEAFF,TGCGCCAGCAGCGCAACAACCGGGGTTGGGGACACTGAAGCTTTCTTT
15,TRBJ2-1,many,TRBV6-5,TRBD1,CASSYSNRGNNEQFF,TGTGCCAGCAGTTACTCGAACAGGGGTAACAATGAGCAGTTCTTC
17,TRBJ2-3,-,TRBV7-9,TRBD1,CASSLAEGTGSTDTQYF,TGTGCCAGCAGCTTAGCGGAGGGGACAGGATCCACAGATACGCAGTATTTT
14,TRBJ1-2,-,TRBV25-1,TRBD1,CASSWGDRGYGYTF,TGTGCCAGCAGTTGGGGAGACAGGGGATATGGCTACACCTTC
13,TRBJ1-6,many,TRBV28,-,CASRPGVNSPLHF,TGTGCCAGCAGGCCAGGGGTTAATTCACCCCTCCACTTT
15,TRBJ2-1,-,TRBV20-1,-,CSAPQGRKNGNEQFF,TGCAGTGCTCCTCAGGGGAGGAAGAACGGGAATGAGCAGTTCTTC
12,TRBJ2-3,many,TRBV29-1,-,CSGRQFTDTQYF,TGCAGCGGCAGGCAGTTCACAGATACGCAGTATTTT
14,TRBJ2-7,few,TRBV10-3,TRBD1,CATATGTGSNEQYF,TGTGCCACCGCCACCGGGACAGGGAGTAACGAGCAGTACTTC
14,TRBJ2-1,few,TRBV10-3,TRBD2,CAIKVGREGHEQFF,TGTGCCATCAAGGTGGGGCGGGAGGGCCATGAGCAGTTCTTC
15,TRBJ1-2,few,TRBV5-1,-,CASSTTGHLNYGYTF,TGCGCCAGCTCGACCACGGGACACCTTAACTATGGCTACACCTTC
15,TRBJ2-1,few,TRBV20-1,-,CSARCPRGRCNEQFF,TGCAGTGCTAGATGCCCGCGTGGGCGTTGCAATGAGCAGTTCTTC
16,TRBJ2-7,-,TRBV28,-,CASTRGVGTGSYEQYF,TGTGCCAGCACCCGGGGGGTTGGGACAGGCTCCTACGAGCAGTACTTC
15,TRBJ2-3,many,TRBV10-3,-,CAISESTRSTDTQYF,TGTGCCATCAGTGAGTCCACGAGAAGCACAGATACGCAGTATTTT
14,TRBJ2-6,few,TRBV6-2/TRBV6-3,-,CASRKYSGANVLTF,TGTGCCAGCAGAAAATACTCTGGGGCCAACGTCCTGACTTTC
14,TRBJ1-5,many,TRBV28,TRBD1,CASIAGTGGWGRHF,TGTGCCAGCATTGCCGGGACAGGGGGTTGGGGGCGGCATTTT
16,TRBJ2-2,-,TRBV12-3/TRBV12-4,TRBD1,CASSPGQGSRAGELFF,TGTGCCAGCAGTCCTGGACAGGGCAGTCGCGCCGGGGAGCTGTTTTTT
15,TRBJ2-1,-,TRBV12-3/TRBV12-4,-,CASSSWDIYRNEQFF,TGTGCCAGCAGTTCGTGGGACATTTACCGCAATGAGCAGTTCTTC
14,TRBJ2-7,-,TRBV6-1,-,CASSEANPLDEQYF,TGTGCCAGCAGTGAAGCGAACCCCCTTGACGAGCAGTACTTC
13,TRBJ2-1,-,TRBV12-3/TRBV12-4,-,CASSRERTTEQFF,TGTGCCAGCAGCAGAGAAAGGACTACTGAGCAGTTCTTC
11,TRBJ1-1,many,TRBV12-3/TRBV12-4,-,CASWRGAEAFF,TGTGCCAGCTGGAGGGGTGCTGAAGCTTTCTTT
13,TRBJ1-1,few,TRBV29-1,-,CSVAQVMDTEAFF,TGCAGCGTCGCACAGGTTATGGACACTGAAGCTTTCTTT
18,TRBJ2-6,-,TRBV18,TRBD1,CASSPLGTELSGANVLTF,TGTGCCAGCTCACCCCTCGGGACAGAACTCTCTGGGGCCAACGTCCTGACTTTC
15,TRBJ2-1,-,TRBV5-1,TRBD2,CASSLSSGSGNEQFF,TGCGCCAGCAGCTTGTCCAGCGGGAGTGGCAATGAGCAGTTCTTC
14,TRBJ1-4,few,TRBV6-1,TRBD1,CASRTDRGDEKLFF,TGTGCCAGCAGGACGGACAGGGGTGATGAAAAACTGTTTTTT
16,TRBJ2-2,many,TRBV20-1,TRBD2,CSARDRGGSGTGELFF,TGCAGTGCTAGAGATCGAGGCGGGAGCGGCACCGGGGAGCTGTTTTTT
14,TRBJ1-3,few,TRBV11-2,-,CASTLGGARNTIYF,TGTGCCAGCACCCTCGGGGGAGCTCGAAACACCATATATTTT
10,TRBJ2-5,few,TRBV20-1,-,CSARWETQYF,TGCAGTGCTAGGTGGGAGACCCAGTACTTC
13,TRBJ1-2,many,TRBV6-6,-,CASRRGKSYGYTF,TGTGCCAGCAGGCGTGGGAAAAGCTATGGCTACACCTTC